The entry that follows covers one T cell receptor (beta chain) sequence. The antigen remains unidentified. This entry is derived from a study of shared clonotypes between healthy human individuals. CDR1 is SGDLS and CDR2 is YYNGEE in the germline V gene. J was trimmed by 5 bases and V by 3 bases; bases with no gene match: 5. The CDR3 consists of 14 residues. Study-wide findings and caveats: Expectations were that clonotype sharing among donors would be affected by sequencing depth.

Authors' processing steps: Quality scores were absent from the junction-only immunoSEQ sequences, so filtering differed. Data came from immunoSEQ multiplex PCR; TCRdb stores just in-frame clones and leaves some out. The V and J calls and the clone size are those of that table, but D and trimming were determined from the DNA. This table holds roughly 640,000 clones, less than 85% found once. Study donors comprised healthy, HIV-negative adults devoid of recent acute infection or vaccination. The origin of this receptor is a woman aged 25 to 39 in good health. The sequenced material came from memory CD4+ T cells sorted from blood. Sample subset: CD45RA-negative fraction. The chain has TRBV9 and TRBJ1-5; 7 nucleotides align to TRBD1. The CDR3 protein is CASSATGVDQPQHF. CDR3 nucleotides: TGTGCCAGCAGCGCAACAGGGGTTGATCAGCCCCAGCATTTT.